This T cell receptor beta chain was recorded in a study of cytomegalovirus exposure and HLA in healthy donors. About the research overall: For the approximately 390 genotyped donors, about 81% fell within the Caucasian-associated ancestry cluster. Study results and caveats: The only immune exposure information that was available was CMV serostatus. Reported performance of the classifier showed diagnosis of cytomegalovirus status with high specificity and sensitivity. In a later analysis, common viral pathogens appeared linked to several of the most significant clusters.

The CDR3 length is 15 residues. CDR1 and CDR2 (germline): LGHNA, YNFKEQ. Trimming shortened V by 0 bases and J by 7 bases, and 15 bases separated the two germline ends. PCR primers comprised 60 Vbeta and 13 Jbeta primers. Clones were sequenced by immunoSEQ multiplex PCR, and TCRdb holds only the in-frame ones, with some missing. The data hold hundreds of thousands of clones, with 76% observed a single time. Concerning this clone itself: Its specificity is unknown.

Sequencing was carried out using PBMCs. The clonotype originates from a man younger than 30 in good health and CMV-seronegative. The rearrangement uses TRBV4-2 and TRBJ1-1; D is uncertain. The CDR3 DNA is TGTGCCAGCAGCCAAGATAGGAGCAGAGGGTTTGAAGCTTTCTTT. Translated, it gives CASSQDRSRGFEAFF.